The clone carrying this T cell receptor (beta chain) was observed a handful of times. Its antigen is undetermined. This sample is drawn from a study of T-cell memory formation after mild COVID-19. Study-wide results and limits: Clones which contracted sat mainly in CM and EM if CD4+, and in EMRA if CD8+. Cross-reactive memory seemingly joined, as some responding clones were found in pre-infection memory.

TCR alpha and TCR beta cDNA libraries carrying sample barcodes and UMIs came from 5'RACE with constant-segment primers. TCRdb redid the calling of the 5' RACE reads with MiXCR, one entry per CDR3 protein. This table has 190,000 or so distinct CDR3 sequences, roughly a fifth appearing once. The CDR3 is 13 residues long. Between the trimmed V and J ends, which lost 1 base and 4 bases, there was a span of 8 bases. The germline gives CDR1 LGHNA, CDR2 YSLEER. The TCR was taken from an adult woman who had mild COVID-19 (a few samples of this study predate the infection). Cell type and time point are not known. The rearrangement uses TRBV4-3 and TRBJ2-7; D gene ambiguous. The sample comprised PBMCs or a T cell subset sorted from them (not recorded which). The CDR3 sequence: CASSQGGRYEQYF. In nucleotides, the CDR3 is TGCGCCAGCAGCCAAGGTGGGCGGTACGAGCAGTACTTC.